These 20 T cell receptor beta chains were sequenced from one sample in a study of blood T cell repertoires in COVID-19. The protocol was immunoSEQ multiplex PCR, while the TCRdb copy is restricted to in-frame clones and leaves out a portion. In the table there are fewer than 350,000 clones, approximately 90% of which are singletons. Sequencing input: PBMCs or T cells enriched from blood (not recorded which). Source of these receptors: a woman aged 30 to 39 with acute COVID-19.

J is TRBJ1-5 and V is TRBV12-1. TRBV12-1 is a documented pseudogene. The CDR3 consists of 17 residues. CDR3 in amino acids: CASSPRRGTISNQPQHF. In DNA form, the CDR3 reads TGTGCCAGCAGCCCTCGGCGGGGGACCATTAGCAATCAGCCCCAGCATTTT.

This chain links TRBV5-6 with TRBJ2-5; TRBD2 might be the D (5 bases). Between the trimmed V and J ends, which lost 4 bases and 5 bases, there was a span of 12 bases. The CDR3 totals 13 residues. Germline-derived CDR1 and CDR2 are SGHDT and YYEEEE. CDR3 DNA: TGTGCCAGCAGCACTAGTTACGCGGAGACCCAGTACTTC. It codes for CASSTSYAETQYF. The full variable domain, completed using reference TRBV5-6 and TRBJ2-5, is DAGVTQSPTHLIKTRGQQVTLRCSPKSGHDTVSWYQQALGQGPQFIFQYYEEEERQRGNFPDRFSGHQFPNYSSELNVNALLLGDSALYLCASSTSYAETQYFGPGTRLLVL.

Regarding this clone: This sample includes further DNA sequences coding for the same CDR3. CDR3 region: CASSFLTSGTYEQYF. The CDR3 bases are TGTGCCAGCAGTTTTCTGACTAGCGGTACCTACGAGCAGTACTTC. This chain joins TRBV27 and TRBJ2-7; 9 bases agree with TRBD2. The junction had 5 bases not matched to a gene; V was cut back by 3 bases and J by 2 bases. Germline CDR1 and CDR2: MNHEY and SMNVEV (reference sequence). This CDR3 is 15 amino acids long.

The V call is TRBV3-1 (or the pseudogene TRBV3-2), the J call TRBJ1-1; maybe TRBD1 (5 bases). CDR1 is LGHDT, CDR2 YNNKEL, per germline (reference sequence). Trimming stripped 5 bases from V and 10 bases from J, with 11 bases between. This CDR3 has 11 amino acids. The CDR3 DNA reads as TGTGCCAGCAGCGGTCCGGGGGGAGCTTTCTTT. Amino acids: CASSGPGGAFF.

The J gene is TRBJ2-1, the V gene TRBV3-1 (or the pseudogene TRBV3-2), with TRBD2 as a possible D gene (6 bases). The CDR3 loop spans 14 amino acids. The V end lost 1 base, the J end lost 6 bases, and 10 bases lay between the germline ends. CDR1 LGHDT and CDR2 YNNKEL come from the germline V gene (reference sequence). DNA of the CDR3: TGTGCCAGCAGCCAAGTGGACTATCCCAATGAGCAGTTCTTC. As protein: CASSQVDYPNEQFF.

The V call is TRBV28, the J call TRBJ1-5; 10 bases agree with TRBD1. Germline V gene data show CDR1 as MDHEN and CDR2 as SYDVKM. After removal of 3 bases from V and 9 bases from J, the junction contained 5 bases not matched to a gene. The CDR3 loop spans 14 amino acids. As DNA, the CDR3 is TGTGCCAGCAGTTTGGACAGGGGGGGACGGCCCCAGCATTTT. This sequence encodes CASSLDRGGRPQHF.

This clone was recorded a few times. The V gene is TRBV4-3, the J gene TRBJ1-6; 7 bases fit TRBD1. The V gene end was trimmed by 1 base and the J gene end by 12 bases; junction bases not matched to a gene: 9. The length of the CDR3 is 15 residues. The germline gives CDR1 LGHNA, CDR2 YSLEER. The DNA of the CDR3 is TGCGCCAGCAGCCAAGGTGGCAGGGGGATTCAACCCCTCCACTTT. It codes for CASSQGGRGIQPLHF.

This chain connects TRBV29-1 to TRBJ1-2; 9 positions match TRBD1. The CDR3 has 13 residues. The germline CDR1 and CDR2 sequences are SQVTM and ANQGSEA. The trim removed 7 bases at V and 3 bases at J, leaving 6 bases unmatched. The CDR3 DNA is TGCAGCGCCGGGACAGGGTTATACTATGGCTACACCTTC. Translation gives CSAGTGLYYGYTF.

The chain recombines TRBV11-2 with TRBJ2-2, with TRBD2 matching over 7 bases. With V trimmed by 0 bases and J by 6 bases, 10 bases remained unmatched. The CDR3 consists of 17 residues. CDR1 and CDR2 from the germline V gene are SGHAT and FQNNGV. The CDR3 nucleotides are TGTGCCAGCAGCTTAGATAAGACTAGCCCCATCGCCGGGGAGCTGTTTTTT. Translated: CASSLDKTSPIAGELFF.

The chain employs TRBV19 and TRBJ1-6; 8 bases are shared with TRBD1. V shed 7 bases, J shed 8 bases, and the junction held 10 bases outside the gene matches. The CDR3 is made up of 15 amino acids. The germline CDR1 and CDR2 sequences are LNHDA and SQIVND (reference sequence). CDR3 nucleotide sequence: TGTGCCAGTACCTCGGACAGGGTTGCTTATTCACCCCTCCACTTT. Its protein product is CASTSDRVAYSPLHF.

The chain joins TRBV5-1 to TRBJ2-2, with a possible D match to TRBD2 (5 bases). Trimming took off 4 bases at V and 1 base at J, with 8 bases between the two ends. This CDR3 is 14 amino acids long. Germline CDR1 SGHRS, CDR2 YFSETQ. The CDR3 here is CASSGGRNTGELFF. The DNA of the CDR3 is TGCGCCAGCAGCGGTGGGAGGAACACCGGGGAGCTGTTTTTT.

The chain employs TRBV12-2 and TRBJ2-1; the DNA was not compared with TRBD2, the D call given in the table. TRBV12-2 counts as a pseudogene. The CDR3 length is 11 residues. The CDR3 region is CASRSLSRQFF. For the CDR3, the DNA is TGTGCAAGTCGTTCTCTATCCCGTCAGTTCTTC.

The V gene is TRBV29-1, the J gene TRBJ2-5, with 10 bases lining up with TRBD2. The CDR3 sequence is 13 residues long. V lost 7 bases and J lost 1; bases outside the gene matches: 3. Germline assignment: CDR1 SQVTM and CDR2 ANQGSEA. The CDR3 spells CSAEREGQETQYF. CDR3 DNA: TGCAGCGCAGAGCGGGAGGGCCAAGAGACCCAGTACTTC.

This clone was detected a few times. CDR3 loop: CASSQEGSGTYNEQFF. The DNA for the CDR3 is TGCGCCAGCAGCCAAGAGGGGAGCGGAACATACAATGAGCAGTTCTTC. The chain is built from TRBV4-3 and TRBJ2-1, with a weak D call TRBD2 (5 bases). The CDR3 is 16 residues long. Trimming removed 0 bases at V and 4 bases at J, with 13 bases between. Germline CDR1 LGHNA, CDR2 YSLEER.

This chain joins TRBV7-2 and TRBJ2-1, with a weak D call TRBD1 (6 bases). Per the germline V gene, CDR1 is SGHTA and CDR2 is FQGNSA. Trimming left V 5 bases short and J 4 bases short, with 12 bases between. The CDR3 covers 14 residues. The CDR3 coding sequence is TGTGCCAGCAGCCCCCGACAGGTATACAATGAGCAGTTCTTC. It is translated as CASSPRQVYNEQFF.

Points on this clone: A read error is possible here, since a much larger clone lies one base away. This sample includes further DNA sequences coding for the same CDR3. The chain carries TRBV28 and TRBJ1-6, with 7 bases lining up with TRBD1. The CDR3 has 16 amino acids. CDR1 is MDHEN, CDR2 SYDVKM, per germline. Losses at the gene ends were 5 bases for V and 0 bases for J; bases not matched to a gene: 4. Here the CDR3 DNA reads TGTGCCAGCAGTCCGACAGGGAGCTCCTATAATTCACCCCTCCACTTT. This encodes CASSPTGSSYNSPLHF.

The DNA of the CDR3 is TGTGCCAGCAGCCAAGATAGGGGTAGCAATCAGCCCCAGCATTTT. Translated: CASSQDRGSNQPQHF. V gene TRBV4-2 combines with J gene TRBJ1-5, with a weak D call TRBD1 (5 bases). Germline V gives CDR1 LGHNA, CDR2 YNFKEQ. CDR3 length equals 15 residues. Trimming took 0 bases from V and 0 from J, leaving 6 bases between them.

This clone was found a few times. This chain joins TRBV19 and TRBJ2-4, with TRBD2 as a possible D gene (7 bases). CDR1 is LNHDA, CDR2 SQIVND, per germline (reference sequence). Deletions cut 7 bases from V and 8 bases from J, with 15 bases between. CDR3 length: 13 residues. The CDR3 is CASTRGGADIQYF. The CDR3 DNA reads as TGTGCCAGTACCAGAGGGGGGGCGGACATTCAGTACTTC. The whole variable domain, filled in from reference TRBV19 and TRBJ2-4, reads DGGITQSPKYLFRKEGQNVTLSCEQNLNHDAMYWYRQDPGQGLRLIYYSQIVNDFQKGDIAEGYSVSREKKESFPLTVTSAQKNPTAFYLCASTRGGADIQYFGAGTRLSVL.

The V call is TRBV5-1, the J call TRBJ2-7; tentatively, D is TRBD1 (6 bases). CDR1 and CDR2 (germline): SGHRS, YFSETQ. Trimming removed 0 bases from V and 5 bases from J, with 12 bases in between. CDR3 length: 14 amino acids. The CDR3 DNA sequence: TGCGCCAGCAGCTTGGCCGGTGCAGGGGACGAGCAGTACTTC. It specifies CASSLAGAGDEQYF.

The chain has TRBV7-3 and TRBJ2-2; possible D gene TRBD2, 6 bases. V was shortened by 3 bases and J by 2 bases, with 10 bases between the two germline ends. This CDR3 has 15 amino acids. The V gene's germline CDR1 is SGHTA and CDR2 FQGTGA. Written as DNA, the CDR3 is TGTGCCAGCAGCTTGGGGACTCCAAACACCGGGGAGCTGTTTTTT. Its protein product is CASSLGTPNTGELFF.